The 27 T cell receptor beta chains below come from one sample, sequenced in a study of T cells in Graves' hyperthyroidism and ophthalmopathy. RNA transcripts provided the source from which TCR beta CDR3 regions were amplified. The HTBI primer set served for first-round RT-PCR of the TCR CDR3. From the multiplex PCR reads, TCRdb called clonotypes with MiXCR, one entry per CDR3 protein. The repertoire consists of about 720,000 distinct CDR3 sequences, with around 19% occurring once and the leading ten covering 16%. The specimen was blood. The receptors shown here come from a woman in her forties or fifties with Graves' hyperthyroidism that later progressed to Graves' ophthalmopathy.

The V gene is TRBV6-2 or TRBV6-3, the J gene TRBJ1-2; unclear D gene. The CDR3 totals 15 residues. CDR1 and CDR2 (germline): MNHEY, SVGEGT. Trimming cost V 5 bases and J 5 bases, with 18 bases left between them. CDR3 coding DNA: TGTGCCAGCAGTCCCTACTCGGACGGGAGTTATGGCTACACCTTC. Amino acid sequence: CASSPYSDGSYGYTF.

The rearrangement links TRBV6-9 to TRBJ1-3, with TRBD1 identical over 7 bases. V shed 4 bases and J 0 bases; nucleotides not matched to a gene: 9. Per the germline V gene, CDR1 is MNHGY and CDR2 is SVAAGI. The CDR3 contains 17 residues. For the CDR3, the DNA is TGTGCCAGCAGTTCGCACAGGGGCCACGACTCTGGAAACACCATATATTTT. This gives the protein CASSSHRGHDSGNTIYF.

This clonotype was recorded a few times. CDR3 coding DNA: TGTGCCTGGAGACGACAGGGCCAGGAGACCCAGTACTTC. Translation gives CAWRRQGQETQYF. This chain links TRBV30 with TRBJ2-5, with 7 bases matching TRBD1. The CDR3 loop spans 13 amino acids. V was clipped by 3 bases and J by 5 bases; unmatched bases: 6. CDR1 is GTSNPN, CDR2 SVGIG, per germline (reference sequence).

In this sample, this clonotype turned up many times. The chain is built from TRBV20-1 and TRBJ2-4; the D gene is possibly TRBD2 (7 bases). Germline loops: CDR1 DFQATT, CDR2 SNEGSKA (reference sequence). V lost 4 bases, J lost 9 bases, and 19 bases lay in between. The CDR3 consists of 14 residues. This chain's CDR3 is CSANHRGAVGIQYF. The CDR3 region has the DNA TGCAGTGCTAATCATCGGGGGGCGGTGGGCATTCAGTACTTC.

In this sample, this clonotype turned up a few times. The chain has TRBV27 and TRBJ1-5; D is perhaps TRBD1 (6 bases). CDR1 and CDR2 from the germline V gene are MNHEY and SMNVEV (reference sequence). V gave up 5 bases and J gave up 0 bases, with 14 bases separating them. The CDR3 runs to 16 residues. CDR3 loop: CASSPSQGNSNQPQHF. The CDR3 DNA reads TGTGCCAGCAGTCCATCACAGGGTAATAGCAATCAGCCCCAGCATTTT.

This clonotype was detected a few times. The chain is built from TRBV9 and TRBJ1-1, with D uncertain. Trimming stripped 2 bases from V and 2 bases from J, with 22 bases between. Germline values: CDR1 SGDLS, CDR2 YYNGEE. The CDR3 length is 18 residues. The CDR3 DNA sequence: TGTGCCAGCAGCGTTAATACAGAGCCAGTTACGGGAAACACTGAAGCTTTCTTT. As protein: CASSVNTEPVTGNTEAFF.

This clonotype appeared a few times. This chain joins TRBV9 and TRBJ1-3, with TRBD1 matching 7 bases. V lost 6 bases to trimming and J lost 0 bases; unmatched junction nucleotides: 6. The germline gives CDR1 SGDLS, CDR2 YYNGEE. The CDR3 is 15 amino acids. The CDR3: CASNQGENSGNTIYF. The CDR3 region has the DNA TGTGCCAGCAACCAGGGGGAAAACTCTGGAAACACCATATATTTT.

The rearrangement uses TRBV19 and TRBJ2-5, with D unclear. This CDR3 has 15 residues. CDR1 LNHDA and CDR2 SQIVND come from the germline V gene (reference sequence). V was clipped by 5 bases and J by 5 bases, with 18 bases between them. The CDR3 here is CASSDSLGTSETQYF. The CDR3, as DNA: TGTGCCAGTAGTGACTCGCTAGGTACCTCGGAGACCCAGTACTTC.

This sequence joins TRBV5-6 and TRBJ2-2; either TRBD1 or TRBD2 may fit D (5 bases each). The ends were cut back, 5 bases at V and 3 bases at J, with 11 bases in the middle. The length of the CDR3 is 14 residues. The germline gives CDR1 SGHDT, CDR2 YYEEEE. CDR3 coding DNA: TGTGCCAGCAGTTCGGGACGATACACCGGGGAGCTGTTTTTT. It encodes CASSSGRYTGELFF.

This clonotype has ten or more counts. The V gene is TRBV3-1, the J gene TRBJ2-1, with D possibly matching TRBD2 (6 bases). This CDR3 is 15 amino acids long. V was clipped by 3 bases and J by 7 bases, with 16 bases between them. Germline assignment: CDR1 LGHDT and CDR2 YNNKEL (reference sequence). The CDR3 here is CASSQMGGPGNEQFF. In DNA, the CDR3 is TGTGCCAGCAGCCAGATGGGGGGACCCGGGAATGAGCAGTTCTTC.

The chain combines TRBV5-8 with TRBJ2-2; D is possibly TRBD2 (6 bases). In germline, CDR1 is SGHTS, CDR2 YDEGEE. V was cut by 3 bases and J by 2 bases, with 17 bases left in between. The CDR3 covers 17 residues. The DNA of the CDR3 is TGTGCCAGCAGCTCTCCTTTGTGGGACTTAAACACCGGGGAGCTGTTTTTT. As protein: CASSSPLWDLNTGELFF.

In this sample, this clonotype turned up many times. The chain has TRBV30 and TRBJ2-1, with D possibly being TRBD1 or TRBD2 (5 bases each). CDR1 is GTSNPN, CDR2 SVGIG, per germline (reference sequence). V lost 7 bases, J lost 6 bases, and 19 bases lay in between. CDR3 size: 14 residues. As DNA, the CDR3 is TGTGCCTCTAACCTGGGACCGGCGGGCAATGAGCAGTTCTTC. This codes for CASNLGPAGNEQFF.

This clonotype has ten or more counts. The rearrangement joins TRBV3-1 to TRBJ1-6, with D possibly TRBD1 on 5 matching bases. The V end lost 0 bases, the J end lost 14 bases, and 11 bases lay between the germline ends. CDR1 and CDR2 (germline): LGHDT, YNNKEL (reference sequence). The CDR3 contains 13 residues. CDR3 sequence: CASSQDRVSTLHF. As DNA, the CDR3 is TGTGCCAGCAGCCAAGACAGGGTATCCACCCTCCACTTT. The full variable domain, its missing parts supplied by reference TRBV3-1 and TRBJ1-6, is DTAVSQTPKYLVTQMGNDKSIKCEQNLGHDTMYWYKQDSKKFLKIMFSYNNKELIINETVPNRFSPKSPDKAHLNLHINSLELGDSAVYFCASSQDRVSTLHFGNGTRLTVT.

This clonotype was recorded many times. The chain combines TRBV28 with TRBJ2-7; TRBD1 matches at 8 bases. The CDR3 loop spans 14 amino acids. CDR1 MDHEN and CDR2 SYDVKM come from the germline V gene. Trimming took 6 bases from V and 1 from J; bases not matched to a gene: 5. The CDR3 coding sequence is TGTGCCAGCAGCACCCGACAGGGGTCCTACGAGCAGTACTTC. It is translated as CASSTRQGSYEQYF.

This clonotype was observed once. The chain has TRBV25-1 and TRBJ1-1; D remains ambiguous. Trimming cost V 5 bases and J 10 bases, with 11 bases left between them. The germline gives CDR1 MGHDK, CDR2 SYGVNS. This CDR3 region has 11 residues. For the CDR3, the DNA is TGTGCCAGCAGTACCTTACGGAGAGCTTTCTTT. This sequence encodes CASSTLRRAFF.

This clonotype was counted ten times or more. The rearrangement joins TRBV20-1 to TRBJ2-7; 8 bases are a match to TRBD2. V was pared by 3 bases and J by 5 bases, with 6 bases of the junction left unmatched. Germline assignment: CDR1 DFQATT and CDR2 SNEGSKA (reference sequence). This CDR3 has 13 residues. In DNA, the CDR3 is TGCAGTGCTAGTGGCACTAGCGGAAACGAGCAGTACTTC. Translated: CSASGTSGNEQYF.

This clonotype was seen ten or more times. The J gene is TRBJ2-5, the V gene TRBV2, with a weak D call TRBD1 (5 bases). Germline V gene lookup returns CDR1 SNHLY and CDR2 FYNNEI. The CDR3 covers 16 residues. V dropped 1 base and J dropped 0 bases, with 12 bases sitting between them. The CDR3 DNA is TGTGCCAGCAGTGAAGTGTGGGGCACGTACCAAGAGACCCAGTACTTC. This sequence encodes CASSEVWGTYQETQYF.

In its sample, this clonotype was seen many times. The V gene is TRBV30, the J gene TRBJ1-1, with 8 bases matching TRBD1. Trimming removed 4 bases from V and 0 bases from J; junction bases left unmatched: 4. Per the germline V gene, CDR1 is GTSNPN and CDR2 is SVGIG (reference sequence). This CDR3 is built from 14 residues. CDR3 residues: CAWTRGPMNTEAFF. CDR3 DNA: TGTGCCTGGACCAGGGGGCCTATGAACACTGAAGCTTTCTTT. Drawing the rest from reference TRBV30 and TRBJ1-1, the complete variable domain is SQTIHQWPATLVQPVGSPLSLECTVEGTSNPNLYWYRQAAGRGLQLLFYSVGIGQISSEVPQNLSASRPQDRQFILSSKKLLLSDSGFYLCAWTRGPMNTEAFFGQGTRLTVV.

The chain links TRBV11-2 to TRBJ1-5, with D possibly TRBD1 on 6 matching bases. V lost 3 bases to trimming and J lost 5 bases, with 14 bases between them. This CDR3 contains 15 residues. The V gene's germline CDR1 is SGHAT and CDR2 FQNNGV. The CDR3, as DNA: TGTGCCAGCAGCTTGGGCAGGGGTGGCGATCAGCCCCAGCATTTT. Protein sequence: CASSLGRGGDQPQHF.

The rearrangement joins TRBV3-1 to TRBJ2-5, with 8 bases fitting TRBD1. The CDR3 is 16 amino acids. The germline CDR1 and CDR2 sequences are LGHDT and YNNKEL (reference sequence). Trimming at V came to 5 bases and at J to 0 bases, leaving 8 bases not matched to a gene. For the CDR3, the DNA is TGTGCCAGCAGCACCACCCGGGACAGGTACCAAGAGACCCAGTACTTC. Amino acid sequence: CASSTTRDRYQETQYF.

There are many counts of this clonotype. The rearrangement uses TRBV3-1 and TRBJ2-5; maybe TRBD1 (6 bases). Germline assignment: CDR1 LGHDT and CDR2 YNNKEL (reference sequence). The CDR3 has 14 amino acids. The ends were cut back, 2 bases at V and 1 base at J, with 8 bases in the middle. CDR3 in DNA: TGTGCCAGCAGCCAAAGGGGGACCCAAGAGACCCAGTACTTC. This codes for CASSQRGTQETQYF.

V is TRBV4-1 and J is TRBJ2-5; D is unresolved. This CDR3 has 14 residues. V shed 1 base and J shed 5 bases, with 11 bases lying between them. Germline assignment: CDR1 MGHRA and CDR2 YSYEKL. This CDR3 is CASSQAGLMETQYF. Here the CDR3 DNA reads TGCGCCAGCAGCCAAGCTGGGCTAATGGAGACCCAGTACTTC.

V is TRBV5-1 and J is TRBJ2-1, with D perhaps assigned TRBD1 or TRBD2 (9 bases each). CDR1 is SGHRS and CDR2 is YFSETQ in the germline V gene. The CDR3 totals 15 residues. V lost 4 bases and J lost 8, with 19 bases in between. CDR3 protein: CASSVAGDRADEQFF. The CDR3 DNA follows: TGCGCCAGCAGCGTAGCGGGGGACAGGGCCGATGAGCAGTTCTTC.

This chain joins TRBV7-9 and TRBJ2-5; D call uncertain. Per germline, CDR1 SEHNR and CDR2 FQNEAQ (reference sequence). The CDR3 length is 14 residues. Trimming took 2 bases from V and 3 from J, leaving 10 bases between them. Here the CDR3 reads CASSLLFSEETQYF. DNA of the CDR3: TGTGCCAGCAGCTTATTGTTCAGCGAAGAGACCCAGTACTTC.

The V call is TRBV4-2, the J call TRBJ2-2, with TRBD1 matching over 7 bases. The V and J ends lost 4 bases and 3 bases, in that order; junction bases with no gene match: 11. The CDR3 has 17 amino acids. Germline V gene sequence: CDR1 LGHNA, CDR2 YNFKEQ. CDR3 nucleotides: TGTGCCAGCAGCCGAGAAGCAGGGGGTCTCGACACCGGGGAGCTGTTTTTT. Protein product: CASSREAGGLDTGELFF.

At least ten counts were recorded for this clonotype. The chain has TRBV12-3 or TRBV12-4 and TRBJ1-5; a possible D gene is TRBD1 (5 bases). The CDR3 contains 12 residues. The germline V and J ends were trimmed by 7 bases and 6 bases, with 10 bases remaining between them. CDR3 region: CASMVGAQPQHF. The CDR3 DNA sequence: TGTGCCAGCATGGTCGGGGCTCAGCCCCAGCATTTT.

This clonotype was detected many times. The CDR3 nucleotides read TGTGCCAGCAGCCGCGGGACTAGCGGGGGATACGAGCAGTACTTC. It is translated as CASSRGTSGGYEQYF. This sequence joins TRBV3-1 and TRBJ2-7, with 14 bases matching TRBD2. CDR1 is LGHDT, CDR2 YNNKEL, per germline (reference sequence). The CDR3 has 15 amino acids. Losses at the gene ends were 4 bases for V and 4 bases for J; bases not matched to a gene: 3.